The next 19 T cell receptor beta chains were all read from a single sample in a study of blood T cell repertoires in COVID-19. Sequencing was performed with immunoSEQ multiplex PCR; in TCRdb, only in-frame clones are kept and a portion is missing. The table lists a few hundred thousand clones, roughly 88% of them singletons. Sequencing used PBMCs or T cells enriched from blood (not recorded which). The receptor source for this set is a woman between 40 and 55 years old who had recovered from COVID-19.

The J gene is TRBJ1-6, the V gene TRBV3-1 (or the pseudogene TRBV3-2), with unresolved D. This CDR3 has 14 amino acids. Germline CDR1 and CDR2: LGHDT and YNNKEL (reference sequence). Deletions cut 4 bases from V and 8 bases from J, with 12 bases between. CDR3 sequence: CASSRNGGYSPLHF. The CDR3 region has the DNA TGTGCCAGCAGCCGGAACGGAGGGTATTCACCCCTCCACTTT.

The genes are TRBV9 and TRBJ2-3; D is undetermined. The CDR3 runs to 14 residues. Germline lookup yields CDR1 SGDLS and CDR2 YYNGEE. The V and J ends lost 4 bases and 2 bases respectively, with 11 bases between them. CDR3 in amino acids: CASSTRANTDTQYF. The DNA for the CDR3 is TGTGCCAGCAGCACCCGCGCAAACACAGATACGCAGTATTTT. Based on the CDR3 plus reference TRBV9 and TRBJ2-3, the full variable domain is DSGVTQTPKHLITATGQRVTLRCSPRSGDLSVYWYQQSLDQGLQFLIQYYNGEERAKGNILERFSAQQFPDLHSELNLSSLELGDSALYFCASSTRANTDTQYFGPGTRLTVL.

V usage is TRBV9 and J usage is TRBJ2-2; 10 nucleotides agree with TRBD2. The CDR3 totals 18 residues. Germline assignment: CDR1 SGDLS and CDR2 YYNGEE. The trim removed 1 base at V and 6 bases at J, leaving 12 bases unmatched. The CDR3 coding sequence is TGTGCCAGCAGCGTATGGTATGAAGAGCGGGAGGGGCCCGGGGAGCTGTTTTTT. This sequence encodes CASSVWYEEREGPGELFF.

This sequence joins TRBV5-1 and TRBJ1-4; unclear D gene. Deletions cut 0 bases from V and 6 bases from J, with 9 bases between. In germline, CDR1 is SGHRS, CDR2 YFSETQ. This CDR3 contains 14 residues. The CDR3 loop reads CASSLGGGDEKLFF. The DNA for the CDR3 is TGCGCCAGCAGCTTGGGAGGAGGAGATGAAAAACTGTTTTTT.

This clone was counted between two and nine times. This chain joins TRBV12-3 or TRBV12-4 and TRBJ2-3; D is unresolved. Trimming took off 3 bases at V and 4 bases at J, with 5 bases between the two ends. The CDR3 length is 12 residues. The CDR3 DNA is TGTGCCAGCAGTTTGTCCTCAGATACGCAGTATTTT. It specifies CASSLSSDTQYF.

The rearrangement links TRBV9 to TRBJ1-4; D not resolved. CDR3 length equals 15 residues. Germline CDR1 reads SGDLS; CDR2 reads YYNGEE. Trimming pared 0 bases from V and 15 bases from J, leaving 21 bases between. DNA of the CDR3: TGTGCCAGCAGCGTAGGAGGCTCAATAGAGGAAATCGTGTTTTTT. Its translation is CASSVGGSIEEIVFF.

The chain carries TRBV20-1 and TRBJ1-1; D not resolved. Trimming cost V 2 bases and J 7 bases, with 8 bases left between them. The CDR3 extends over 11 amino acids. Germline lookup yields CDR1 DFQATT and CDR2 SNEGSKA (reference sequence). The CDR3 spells CSARTGSEAFF. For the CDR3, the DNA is TGCAGTGCTAGAACGGGGAGTGAAGCTTTCTTT.

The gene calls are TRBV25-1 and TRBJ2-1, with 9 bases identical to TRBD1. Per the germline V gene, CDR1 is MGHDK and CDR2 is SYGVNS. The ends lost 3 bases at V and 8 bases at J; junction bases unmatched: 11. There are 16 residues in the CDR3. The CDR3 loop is CASSDPRRQGVDEQFF. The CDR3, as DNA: TGTGCCAGCAGTGATCCACGCAGACAGGGGGTTGATGAGCAGTTCTTC.

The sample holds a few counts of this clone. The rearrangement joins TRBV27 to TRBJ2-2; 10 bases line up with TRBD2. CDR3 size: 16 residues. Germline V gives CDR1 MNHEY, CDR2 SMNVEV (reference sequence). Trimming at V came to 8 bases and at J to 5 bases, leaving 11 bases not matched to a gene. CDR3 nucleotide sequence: TGTGCCAGCTCCCGGCTAAGGACTAGCGGAACCGGGGAGCTGTTTTTT. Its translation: CASSRLRTSGTGELFF.

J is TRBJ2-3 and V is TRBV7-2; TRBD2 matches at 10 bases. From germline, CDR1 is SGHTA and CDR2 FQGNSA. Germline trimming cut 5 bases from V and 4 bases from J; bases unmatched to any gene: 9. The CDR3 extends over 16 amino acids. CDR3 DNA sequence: TGTGCCAGCAGCCTCCGAGCGGGAGGGCCCTCAGATACGCAGTATTTT. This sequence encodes CASSLRAGGPSDTQYF.

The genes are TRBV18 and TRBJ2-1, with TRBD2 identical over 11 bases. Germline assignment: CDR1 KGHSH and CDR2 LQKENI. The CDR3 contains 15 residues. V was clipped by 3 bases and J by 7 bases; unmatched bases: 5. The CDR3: CASSPTSGRGNEQFF. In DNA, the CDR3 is TGTGCCAGCTCACCTACTAGCGGGAGAGGGAATGAGCAGTTCTTC.

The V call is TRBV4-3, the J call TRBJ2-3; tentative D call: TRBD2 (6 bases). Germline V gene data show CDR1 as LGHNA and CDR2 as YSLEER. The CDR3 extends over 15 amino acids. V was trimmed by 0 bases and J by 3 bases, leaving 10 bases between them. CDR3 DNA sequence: TGCGCCAGCAGCCAAGAGTCACTAGCAACAGATACGCAGTATTTT. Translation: CASSQESLATDTQYF.

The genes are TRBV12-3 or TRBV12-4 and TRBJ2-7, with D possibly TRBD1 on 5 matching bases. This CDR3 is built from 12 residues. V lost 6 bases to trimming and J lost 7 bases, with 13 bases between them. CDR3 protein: CASRWGNGEQYF. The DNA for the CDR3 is TGTGCCAGCAGGTGGGGCAATGGTGAGCAGTACTTC.

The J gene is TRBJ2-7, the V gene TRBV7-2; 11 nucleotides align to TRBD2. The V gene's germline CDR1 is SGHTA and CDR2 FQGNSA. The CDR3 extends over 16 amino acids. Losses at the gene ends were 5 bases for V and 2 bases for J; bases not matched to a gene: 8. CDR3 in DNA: TGTGCCAGCAGCCAAATGACTAGCGGGATTGCCTACGAGCAGTACTTC. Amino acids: CASSQMTSGIAYEQYF.

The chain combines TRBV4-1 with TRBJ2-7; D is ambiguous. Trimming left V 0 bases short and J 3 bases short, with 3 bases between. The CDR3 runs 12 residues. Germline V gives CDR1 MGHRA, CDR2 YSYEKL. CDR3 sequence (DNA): TGCGCCAGCAGCCAAGATTACTACGAGCAGTACTTC. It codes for CASSQDYYEQYF.

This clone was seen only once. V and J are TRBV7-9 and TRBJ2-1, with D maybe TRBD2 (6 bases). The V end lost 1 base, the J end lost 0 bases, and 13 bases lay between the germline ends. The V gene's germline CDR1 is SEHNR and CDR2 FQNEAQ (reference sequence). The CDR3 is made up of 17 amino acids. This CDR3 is CASSLELATSSYNEQFF. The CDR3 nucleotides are TGTGCCAGCAGCTTAGAGCTAGCGACGAGCTCCTACAATGAGCAGTTCTTC. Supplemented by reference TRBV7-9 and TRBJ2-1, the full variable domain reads DTGVSQNPRHKITKRGQNVTFRCDPISEHNRLYWYRQTLGQGPEFLTYFQNEAQLEKSRLLSDRFSAERPKGSFSTLEIQRTEQGDSAMYLCASSLELATSSYNEQFFGPGTRLTVL.

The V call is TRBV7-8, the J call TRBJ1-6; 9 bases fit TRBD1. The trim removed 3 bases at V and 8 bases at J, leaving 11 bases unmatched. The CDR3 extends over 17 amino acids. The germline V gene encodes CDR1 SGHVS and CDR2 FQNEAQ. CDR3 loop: CASSLSVRDREDSPLHF. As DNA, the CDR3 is TGTGCCAGCAGCTTGTCTGTGAGGGACAGGGAAGATTCACCCCTCCACTTT.

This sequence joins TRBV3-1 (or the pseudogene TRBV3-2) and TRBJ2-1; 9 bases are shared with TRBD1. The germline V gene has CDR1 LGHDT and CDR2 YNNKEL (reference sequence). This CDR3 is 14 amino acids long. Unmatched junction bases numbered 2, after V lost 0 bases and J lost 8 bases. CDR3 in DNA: TGTGCCAGCAGCCAAGAGGACAGGGGTGATGAGCAGTTCTTC. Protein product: CASSQEDRGDEQFF.

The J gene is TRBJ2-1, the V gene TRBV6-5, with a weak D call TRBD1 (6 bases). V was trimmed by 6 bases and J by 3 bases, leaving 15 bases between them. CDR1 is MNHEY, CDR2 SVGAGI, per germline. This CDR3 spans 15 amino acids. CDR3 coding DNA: TGTGCCAGCAGCCTCGACAGGCCTAACTACAATGAGCAGTTCTTC. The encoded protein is CASSLDRPNYNEQFF.